This T cell receptor beta chain was recovered during a study of shared clonotypes between healthy human individuals (dated by TCRdb to 2018 to 2021). With respect to the entire study: The cohort included three men and two women between 18 and 49 years of age. Different laboratories and diverse techniques were used to prepare libraries and sequence TCR repertoires, to increase sequencing depth and limit assay-specific biases. The study deeply sequenced blood TCR repertoires of about 5 healthy adults to estimate repertoire size and the extent of clonotype sharing between individuals. Between about 0.85 and 10 billion PBMCs per donor were obtained by leukapheresis. Per donor, three plates each were used for CD4 naive and CD4 memory, two for CD8 naive, and one for CD8 memory. Results and caveats for the whole study, not just this receptor: The genetic and exposure-history diversity represented was limited by the small number of donors. Compared with non-shared clonotypes, clonotypes shared by all four sorted-subset donors had higher generation probabilities. Roughly 5.2% of naive CD4, 3.5% of naive CD8, 2.3% of memory CD4, and approximately 0.4% of memory CD8 clonotypes were shared across a few donors. Incomplete sequencing was indicated by rarefaction of sorted-subset datasets, despite the large sequencing depth. Pairwise subsampling indicated that sequencing depth was expected to affect the degree of clonotype sharing among donors. Naive subsets generally had larger estimated clonotype richness than memory subsets. Sampling was restricted to blood, and TCR repertoires in tissues likely differ from the TCR repertoires found in blood.

With respect to this clone: The specificity of this receptor is unknown. Within one base of it there is no much larger clone, and no base qualities were kept.

The V end gives up 6 bases and the J end 0 bases, leaving 7 bases in the junction not matched to a gene. The CDR3 sequence holds 15 residues, the cysteine and phenylalanine included. The entry retains the CDR3 DNA only, 45 bases that are in frame from base 1. CDR1 MNHEY and CDR2 SVGAGI are derived from the germline V gene. TCR CDR3 regions were amplified from genomic DNA by multiplex PCR using the deep immunoSEQ assay. Extracted genomic DNA from each cell subset was spread evenly across all wells of several immunoSEQ 96-well plates, with each plate serving as a replicate. For sorted subsets, each replicate PCR was loaded with 200 ng genomic DNA, equivalent to 30,000 or so T cell genomes. The purified libraries were quantified using a Qubit 3.0 fluorometer, sized with a Bioanalyzer 2100, and then quantified again using the KAPA Library Quantification kit. A separate single-read 150-cycle Illumina NextSeq 550 flow cell was used to sequence each immunoSEQ 96-well plate. The study's processing was this. Because only junctional sequences without quality scores were contained in the immunoSEQ output, filtering matching that applied to full-length reads could not be performed. Sequences were annotated with PyIR, a Python wrapper for IgBLAST v1.9, and V/J genes and CDR3 were assigned using IMGT germline references. Any read was removed if the V/J assignment was weak (E-value above 1e-6), the CDR3 was missing, or the read contained stop codons, out-of-frame junctions, or ambiguous translated residues. V3J clonotypes were defined as sequences sharing an identical inferred V gene, J gene, and CDR3 amino acid sequence. Percentage overlap between repertoires was computed as shared unique clonotypes divided by the size of the smaller repertoire. Three approaches were used to assess repertoire richness: RTK rarefaction, the Chao1 estimator, and Recon v2.1 estimates of unobserved clonotypes. For all TCRbeta clonotypes obtained by the gDNA method from several donors, generation probabilities were computed with OLGA. Not all clones reach the TCRdb copy of this immuneACCESS table, which keeps in-frame sequences only. Checked studies attribute under half of the gap to unresolved V genes and leave the rest unexplained. The D gene and trimming were derived from the DNA, and the V and J assignments and clone size from that table. The sample table shows approximately 2.4 million clones, and approximately 96% are seen once. The ten top clones hold roughly 0.13% of the sample.

Healthy HIV-negative adults with no recently reported acute infections or vaccinations were included as donors. Only Caucasian adults living in Nashville, Tennessee, USA were represented among the donors. CD4+ T cells were enriched by magnetic negative selection, after which naive cells were positively selected on CD45RA and the negative fraction was taken as the memory subset. Blood was obtained by leukapheresis, after which PBMCs were separated by Ficoll-Histopaque density gradient centrifugation and cryopreserved in liquid nitrogen vapor phase. Purity and quantity of every magnetically sorted T cell population were checked by analytical flow cytometry. Each sorted fraction had its genomic DNA isolated and then quantified by UV absorbance on a Nanodrop 2000c.

The sequence was collected from a man aged 18 to 35 in good health. The rearranged segments are TRBV6-5 and TRBJ2-7; 8 nucleotides in the junction match TRBD2. Sequences were obtained from naive CD4+ T cells sorted from blood. According to the study, the label for this sample's cell subset or site signals: CD45RA+ positively selected. The nucleotide sequence is given as TGTGCCAGCAGCCCGAGCGGGGGCGTCTCCTACGAGCAGTACTTC. This yields the protein CASSPSGGVSYEQYF.